These 5 T cell receptor beta chains share one sample of origin, sequenced in a study of identical twins. TCRdb passed the 5' RACE reads through MiXCR, listing each CDR3 protein once. The data show 690,000 or so distinct CDR3 sequences, less than 10% seen once. This sample also appeared in a second study, on yellow fever vaccine responses in identical twins.

Sequenced sample: PBMCs. The receptor set was obtained from a woman aged 18-29 years in good health.

This clonotype was seen at least ten times. The CDR3 nucleotides read TGTGCCACCAGCAGAGCAGGTTCGGGGGGAGCAGATACGCAGTATTTT. It specifies CATSRAGSGGADTQYF. The rearrangement uses TRBV15 and TRBJ2-3, with TRBD2 identical over 7 bases. Germline V CDR1 and CDR2: LNHNV, YYDKDF (reference sequence). Trimming removed 1 base from V and 4 bases from J; junction bases left unmatched: 8. The CDR3 extends over 16 amino acids.

There are a few counts of this clonotype. The CDR3 region is CSATGSTGITKNIQYF. The CDR3 DNA follows: TGCAGTGCTACCGGCAGTACGGGCATAACCAAAAACATTCAGTACTTC. The chain recombines TRBV20-1 with TRBJ2-4; D unresolved. Trimming took off 4 bases at V and 2 bases at J, with 18 bases between the two ends. There are 16 residues in the CDR3. CDR1 and CDR2 (germline): DFQATT, SNEGSKA (reference sequence).

This clonotype has a handful of counts. The rearrangement joins TRBV30 to TRBJ2-3, with 9 bases matching TRBD1. The V gene's germline CDR1 is GTSNPN and CDR2 SVGIG (reference sequence). V shed 0 bases and J 2 bases; nucleotides not matched to a gene: 12. The CDR3 has 18 residues. CDR3 in amino acids: CAWSVLPTGGDHTDTQYF. For the CDR3, the DNA is TGTGCCTGGAGTGTACTCCCGACAGGGGGGGACCACACAGATACGCAGTATTTT. Looking up the rest from reference TRBV30 and TRBJ2-3 gives the full variable domain: SQTIHQWPATLVQPVGSPLSLECTVEGTSNPNLYWYRQAAGRGLQLLFYSVGIGQISSEVPQNLSASRPQDRQFILSSKKLLLSDSGFYLCAWSVLPTGGDHTDTQYFGPGTRLTVL.

This clonotype showed up just a few times. The V gene is TRBV6-2 or TRBV6-3, the J gene TRBJ2-1; a weak D match, TRBD2 (5 bases). Trimming removed 4 bases from V and 4 bases from J, with 11 bases in between. Germline assignment: CDR1 MNHEY and CDR2 SVGEGT. The CDR3 is 14 residues long. The CDR3 protein is CASSWSAGYNEQFF. The CDR3, as DNA: TGTGCCAGCAGTTGGTCGGCGGGTTACAATGAGCAGTTCTTC.

This clonotype was seen at least ten times. The V gene is TRBV4-2, the J gene TRBJ2-1; D perhaps matches TRBD2 (6 bases). This CDR3 contains 19 residues. The V end lost 0 bases, the J end lost 0 bases, and 18 bases lay between the germline ends. The germline CDR1 and CDR2 sequences are LGHNA and YNFKEQ. CDR3: CASSQDLLAGRGSYNEQFF. In nucleotides, the CDR3 is TGTGCCAGCAGCCAAGATCTACTAGCAGGAAGAGGCTCCTACAATGAGCAGTTCTTC.